This entry concerns a single T cell receptor (beta chain). Trimming took off 6 bases at V and 0 bases at J, with 8 bases between the two ends. CDR3 size: 13 residues. The V gene's germline CDR1 is SQVTM and CDR2 ANQGSEA. The protocol was immunoSEQ multiplex PCR, while the TCRdb copy is restricted to in-frame clones and leaves out a portion. The sample includes some 500,000 clones, 90% to 97% seen only once; the top ten take about 0.067%. This specimen comes from a study of shared clonotypes between healthy human individuals. The chain recombines TRBV29-1 with TRBJ1-4; no clear D. Sequences were obtained from naive CD4+ T cells sorted from blood. Subset meaning: CD45RA+ positively selected. This clonotype originated in a woman in her 30s in good health. The CDR3 reads CSVRTTTNEKLFF. The CDR3 DNA is TGCAGCGTGAGAACAACAACTAATGAAAAACTGTTTTTT.